This is a list of T cell receptor beta chains from one sample in a study of Ad26.COV2.S vaccination and SARS-CoV-2 variants. This table comes from immunoSEQ multiplex PCR, and its TCRdb copy is limited to in-frame clones, with some not included. The sample includes around 300,000 clones, about nine tenths of them seen just once. The sequencing used peripheral blood, collected in a trial of Ad26.COV2.S vaccine versus placebo. Receptors originate from a person aged 18 to 59 who received the Ad26.COV2.S COVID-19 vaccine or a placebo. The CDR3 runs from the conserved cysteine through the conserved F or W. The D gene is left open where the match is weak. The size field is filled for only some rows; it gives once, few, many or a size class.

>TRBJ1-2|TRBV4-3|NA|few
TGCGCCAGCAGCCAAGATGAGGGTAACTATGGCTACACCTTC
CASSQDEGNYGYTF
>TRBJ1-6|TRBV28|TRBD1|NA
TGTGCCAGCAGTCTGACAGGGGGTAATGGGGCCCTCCACTTT
CASSLTGGNGALHF
>TRBJ2-7|TRBV11-2|TRBD1|NA
TGTGCCAGCAGGTCCGGGACAGGGGACTACGAGCAGTACTTC
CASRSGTGDYEQYF
>TRBJ1-2|TRBV5-1|TRBD1|NA
TGCGCCAGCAGCTACCGGACAGGGACGGATGGCTACACCTTC
CASSYRTGTDGYTF
>TRBJ2-1|TRBV10-3|NA|NA
TGTGCCATCAGTGACAGGGAGGACAATGAGCAGTTCTTC
CAISDREDNEQFF
>TRBJ2-7|TRBV29-1|TRBD2|NA
TGCAGCGTAAGGAGGACTAGCGGGAGTTCGTACGAGCAGTACTTC
CSVRRTSGSSYEQYF
>TRBJ1-2|TRBV6-2/TRBV6-3|NA|NA
TGTGCCAGCAGTCAAGGACCGAATGGCTACACCTTC
CASSQGPNGYTF
>TRBJ2-7|TRBV6-6|NA|once
TGTGCCAGCAGTTACGGGGGGTTCTCCTACGAGCAGTACTTC
CASSYGGFSYEQYF
>TRBJ2-3|TRBV7-9|TRBD2|NA
TGTGCCAGCAGCTCCGCTGGACTAGCGGGGGAAGATACGCAGTATTTT
CASSSAGLAGEDTQYF
>TRBJ1-4|TRBV14|NA|NA
TGTGCCAGCAGCCCCACGGGAGCAGGGCCGCCAAAACTGTTTTTT
CASSPTGAGPPKLFF
>TRBJ2-1|TRBV6-4|TRBD2|few
TGTGCCAGCAGTGACTCAGAGACTAGCGCCAATGAGCAGTTCTTC
CASSDSETSANEQFF
>TRBJ1-1|TRBV6-6|TRBD1|NA
TGTGCCAGCAGTTACTCGAAGGGGGCTCGATCGACTGAAGCTTTCTTT
CASSYSKGARSTEAFF
>TRBJ1-6|TRBV3-1/TRBV3-2|TRBD1|NA
TGTGCCAGCAGCTCCAGGACAGGGTACTATTCACCCCTCCACTTT
CASSSRTGYYSPLHF
>TRBJ1-2|TRBV10-3|NA|NA
TGTGCCATCAGTGAGCGGGGGGGAAGGGGCTACACCTTC
CAISERGGRGYTF
>TRBJ2-7|TRBV7-9|NA|NA
TGTGCCAGCAGCTCTTACGGCACGGGAGACTCCTACGAGCAGTACTTC
CASSSYGTGDSYEQYF
>TRBJ2-3|TRBV28|NA|NA
TGTGCCAGCAGTTTGGGTCAGGCGGAGGGGGATACGCAGTATTTT
CASSLGQAEGDTQYF
>TRBJ2-2|TRBV28|NA|NA
TGTGCCAGCAGTTTTCGGAGAACGAACACCGGGGAGCTGTTTTTT
CASSFRRTNTGELFF
>TRBJ2-7|TRBV20-1|NA|NA
TGCAGTGCCAGCCCGTACGAGCAGTACTTC
CSASPYEQYF
>TRBJ2-5|TRBV5-4|NA|NA
TGTGCCAGCAGCTTGGCCGGGGCGGAAGAGACCCAGTACTTC
CASSLAGAEETQYF
>TRBJ2-2|TRBV6-6|NA|NA
TGTGCCAGCAGTCACCAATCTACGGCCCTAGGAGCCGGGGAGCTGTTTTTT
CASSHQSTALGAGELFF
>TRBJ2-1|TRBV5-4|TRBD1|NA
TGTGCCAGCACCGGGGGCAGGGGGCAGGGTGAGCAGTTCTTC
CASTGGRGQGEQFF
>TRBJ2-7|TRBV5-1|TRBD1|few
TGCGCCAGCAGCTCCACAGGGACAGACTCCTACGAGCAGTACTTC
CASSSTGTDSYEQYF
>TRBJ1-2|TRBV10-2|NA|NA
TGCGCCAGCAGTGAGAAGGGTGCTGGGGGCAACTATGGCTACACCTTC
CASSEKGAGGNYGYTF
>TRBJ1-6|TRBV7-2|NA|NA
TGTGCCGTGCAGGGCTACGGTTCACCCCTCCACTTT
CAVQGYGSPLHF
>TRBJ1-4|TRBV4-1|TRBD1|NA
TGCGCCAGCAGCGGCGGGACAGGGAGGGAAAAACTGTTTTTT
CASSGGTGREKLFF
>TRBJ1-2|TRBV7-3|TRBD1|NA
TGTGCCAGCAGTCCTACAGGGGCCAAAGGGGGCTACACCTTC
CASSPTGAKGGYTF
>TRBJ2-6|TRBV7-9|NA|few
TGTGCCAGCAGCTTACCGGGTTCTAAATCTGGGGCCAACGTCCTGACTTTC
CASSLPGSKSGANVLTF
>TRBJ1-3|TRBV29-1|TRBD1|NA
TGCAGCGTTGAACTGACAGGGGGTCCCTCTGGAAACACCATATATTTT
CSVELTGGPSGNTIYF